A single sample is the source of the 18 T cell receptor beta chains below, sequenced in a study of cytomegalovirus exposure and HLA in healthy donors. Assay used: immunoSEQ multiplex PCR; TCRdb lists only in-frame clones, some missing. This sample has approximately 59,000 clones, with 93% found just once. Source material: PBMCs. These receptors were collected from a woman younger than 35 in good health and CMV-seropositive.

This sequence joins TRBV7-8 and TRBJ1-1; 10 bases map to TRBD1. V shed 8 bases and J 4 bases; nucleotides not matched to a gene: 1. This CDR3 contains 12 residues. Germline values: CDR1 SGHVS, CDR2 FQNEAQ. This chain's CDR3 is CASRDRGTEAFF. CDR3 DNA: TGTGCCAGCCGGGACAGGGGCACTGAAGCTTTCTTT.

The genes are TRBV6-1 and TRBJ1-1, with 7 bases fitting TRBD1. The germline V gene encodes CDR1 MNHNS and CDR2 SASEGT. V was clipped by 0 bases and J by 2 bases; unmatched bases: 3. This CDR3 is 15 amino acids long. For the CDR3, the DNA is TGTGCCAGCAGTGAAGCGGGACAGCGAAACACTGAAGCTTTCTTT. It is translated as CASSEAGQRNTEAFF.

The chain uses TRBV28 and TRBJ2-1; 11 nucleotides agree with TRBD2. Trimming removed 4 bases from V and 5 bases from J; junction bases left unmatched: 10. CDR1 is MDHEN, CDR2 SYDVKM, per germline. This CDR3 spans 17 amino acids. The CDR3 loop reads CASSSSFLAGGHNEQFF. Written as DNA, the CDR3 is TGTGCCAGCAGTTCCTCCTTTCTAGCGGGGGGTCACAATGAGCAGTTCTTC.

CDR3 residues: CASSRENLEAFF. CDR3 bases: TGTGCCAGTAGCCGGGAGAACCTTGAAGCTTTCTTT. This chain joins TRBV19 and TRBJ1-1, with D uncertain. There are 12 residues in the CDR3. The ends were cut back, 6 bases at V and 7 bases at J, with 12 bases in the middle. CDR1 is LNHDA, CDR2 SQIVND, per germline (reference sequence).

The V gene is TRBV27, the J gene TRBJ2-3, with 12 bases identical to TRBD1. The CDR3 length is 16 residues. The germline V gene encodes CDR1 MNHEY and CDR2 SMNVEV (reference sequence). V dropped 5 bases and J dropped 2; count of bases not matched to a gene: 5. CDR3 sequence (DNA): TGTGCCAGCAGTCCTCCGGGACAGGGGGCCACAGATACGCAGTATTTT. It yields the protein CASSPPGQGATDTQYF.

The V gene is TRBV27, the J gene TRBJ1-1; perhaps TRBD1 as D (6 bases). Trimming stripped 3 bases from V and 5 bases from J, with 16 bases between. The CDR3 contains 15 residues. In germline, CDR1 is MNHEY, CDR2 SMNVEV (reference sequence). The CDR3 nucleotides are TGTGCCAGCAGTTTCCGACAAGGGGGTTGGACTGAAGCTTTCTTT. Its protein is CASSFRQGGWTEAFF.

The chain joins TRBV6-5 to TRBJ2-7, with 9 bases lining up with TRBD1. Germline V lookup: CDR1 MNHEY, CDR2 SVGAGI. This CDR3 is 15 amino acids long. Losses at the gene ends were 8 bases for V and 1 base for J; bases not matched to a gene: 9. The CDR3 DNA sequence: TGTGCCAGCTCCTCTCCGGGACAGGGTTCCTACGAGCAGTACTTC. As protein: CASSSPGQGSYEQYF.

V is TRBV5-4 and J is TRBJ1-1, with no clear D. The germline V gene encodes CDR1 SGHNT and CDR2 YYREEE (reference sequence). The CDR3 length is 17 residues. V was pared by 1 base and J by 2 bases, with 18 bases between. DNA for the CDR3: TGTGCCAGCAGCTTGTGGGGAGACTCGGGATATAACACTGAAGCTTTCTTT. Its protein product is CASSLWGDSGYNTEAFF.

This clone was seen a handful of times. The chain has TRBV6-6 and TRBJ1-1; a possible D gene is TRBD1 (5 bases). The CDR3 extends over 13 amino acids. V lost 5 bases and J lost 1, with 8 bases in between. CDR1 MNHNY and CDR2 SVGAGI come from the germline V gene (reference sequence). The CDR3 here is CASSGTENTEAFF. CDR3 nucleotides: TGTGCCAGCAGTGGGACTGAGAACACTGAAGCTTTCTTT.

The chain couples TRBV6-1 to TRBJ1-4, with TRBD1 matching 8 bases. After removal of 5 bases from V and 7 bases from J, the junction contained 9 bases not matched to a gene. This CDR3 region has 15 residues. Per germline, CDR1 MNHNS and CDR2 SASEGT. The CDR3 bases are TGTGCCAGCAGTTCGCCGGACAGGGACCGTGAAAAACTGTTTTTT. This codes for CASSSPDRDREKLFF.

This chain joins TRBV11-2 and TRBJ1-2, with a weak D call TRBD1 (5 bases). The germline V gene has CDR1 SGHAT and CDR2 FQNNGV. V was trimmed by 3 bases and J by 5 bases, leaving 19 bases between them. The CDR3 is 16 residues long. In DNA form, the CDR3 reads TGTGCCAGCAGCTTCCTCAGGGATGCGCACTTGTATGGCTACACCTTC. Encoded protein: CASSFLRDAHLYGYTF.

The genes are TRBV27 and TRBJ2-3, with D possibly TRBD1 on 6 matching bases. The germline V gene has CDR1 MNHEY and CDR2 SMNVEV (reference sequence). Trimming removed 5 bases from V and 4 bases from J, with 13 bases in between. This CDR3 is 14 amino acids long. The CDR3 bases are TGTGCCAGCAGTCCTCGACAGGCACCAGATACGCAGTATTTT. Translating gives CASSPRQAPDTQYF.

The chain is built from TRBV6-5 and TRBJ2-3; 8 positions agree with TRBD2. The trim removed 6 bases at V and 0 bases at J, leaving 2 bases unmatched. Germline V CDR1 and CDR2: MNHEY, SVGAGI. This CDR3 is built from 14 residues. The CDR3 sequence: CASSGGASTDTQYF. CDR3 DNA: TGTGCCAGCAGCGGGGGGGCAAGCACAGATACGCAGTATTTT.

The CDR3 sequence is CASSLDGSADTQYF. The CDR3 nucleotides are TGCGCCAGCAGCCTGGACGGGAGCGCAGATACGCAGTATTTT. The genes are TRBV5-1 and TRBJ2-3, with D maybe TRBD2 (6 bases). Deletions cut 4 bases from V and 4 bases from J, with 13 bases between. Germline V gives CDR1 SGHRS, CDR2 YFSETQ. This CDR3 comprises 14 residues.

CDR3 in DNA: TGCGCCAGCAGCCGTGAATTGGACAGTCCTGGAAACACCATATATTTT. Protein product: CASSRELDSPGNTIYF. The rearrangement links TRBV5-1 to TRBJ1-3; the D gene is possibly TRBD1 (6 bases). CDR3 size: 16 residues. Trimming pared 4 bases from V and 2 bases from J, leaving 16 bases between. Germline V gives CDR1 SGHRS, CDR2 YFSETQ.

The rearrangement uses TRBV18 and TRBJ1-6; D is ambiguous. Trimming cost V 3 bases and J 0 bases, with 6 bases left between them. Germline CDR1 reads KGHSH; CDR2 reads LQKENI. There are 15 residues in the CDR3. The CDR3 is CASSPSSSYNSPLHF. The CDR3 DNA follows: TGTGCCAGCTCACCTTCGAGCTCCTATAATTCACCCCTCCACTTT.

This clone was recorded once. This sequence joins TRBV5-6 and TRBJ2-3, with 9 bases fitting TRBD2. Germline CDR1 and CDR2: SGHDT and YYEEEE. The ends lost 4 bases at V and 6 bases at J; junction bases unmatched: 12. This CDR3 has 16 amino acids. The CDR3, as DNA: TGTGCCAGCAGCCAAGACGAGCGGGGGGTATTTGATACGCAGTATTTT. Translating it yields CASSQDERGVFDTQYF.

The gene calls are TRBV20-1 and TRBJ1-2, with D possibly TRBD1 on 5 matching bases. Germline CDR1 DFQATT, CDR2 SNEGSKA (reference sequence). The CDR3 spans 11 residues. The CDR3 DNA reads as TGCAGCACGGGGGGGAGGTATGGCTACACCTTC. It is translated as CSTGGRYGYTF.